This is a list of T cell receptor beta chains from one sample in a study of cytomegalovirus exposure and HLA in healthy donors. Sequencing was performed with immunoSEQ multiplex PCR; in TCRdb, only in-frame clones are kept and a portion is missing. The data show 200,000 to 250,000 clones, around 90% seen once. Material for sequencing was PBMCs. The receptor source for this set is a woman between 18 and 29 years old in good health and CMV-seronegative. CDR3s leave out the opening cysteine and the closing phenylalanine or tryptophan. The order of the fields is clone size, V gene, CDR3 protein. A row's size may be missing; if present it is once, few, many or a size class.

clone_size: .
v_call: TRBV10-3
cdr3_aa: AISESDRGQKYEQY

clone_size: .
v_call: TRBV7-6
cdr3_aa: ASSLEVGVRGQWSTGELF

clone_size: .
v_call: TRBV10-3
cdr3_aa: AISGRPGNYNEQF

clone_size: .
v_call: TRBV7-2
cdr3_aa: ASSLGAGGGLGTDTQY

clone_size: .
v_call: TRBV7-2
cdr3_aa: ASSLGATGANVLT

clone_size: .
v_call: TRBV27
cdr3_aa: ASSKTRATGTSGSSDTQY

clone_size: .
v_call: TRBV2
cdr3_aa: ASSETAGSSYNEQF

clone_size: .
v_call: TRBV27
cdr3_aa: ASSLSLDTIANQPQH

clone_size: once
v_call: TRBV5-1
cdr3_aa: ASSPGLAGALRYNEQF

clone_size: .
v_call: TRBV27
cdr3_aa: ASSFIKGAGEQF

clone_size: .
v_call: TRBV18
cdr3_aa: ASSPPAGTTEQY

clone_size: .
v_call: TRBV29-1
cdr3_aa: SGTSGITDTQY

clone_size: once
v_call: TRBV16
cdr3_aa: ASSQSGQGSYEQY

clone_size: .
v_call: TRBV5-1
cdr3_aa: ASSRDPGLVDEQF

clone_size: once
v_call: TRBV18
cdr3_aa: ASSLDRGKEQY

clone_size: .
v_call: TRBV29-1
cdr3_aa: SVEVAGDSVYEQY

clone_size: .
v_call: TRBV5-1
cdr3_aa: ASSRPDSTNEQF

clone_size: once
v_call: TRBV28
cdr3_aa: ASSLLAVDDLF

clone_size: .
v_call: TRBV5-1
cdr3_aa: ASSLGQGVGEQY

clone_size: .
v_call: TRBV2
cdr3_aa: ASRADRGGPYEQY